Sequencing of this TCR beta chain was carried out in a study of cytomegalovirus exposure and HLA in healthy donors listed by TCRdb under 2017. General notes on the study: An earlier analysis of roughly 570 of the donors reported about 260 Gb of sequence data and about 120 million unique TCR beta sequences obtained from roughly 170 million T cells. Around 330 gigabases of sequencing data and around 90 million unique TCR sequences made up an early release that covered approximately 650 HLA-typed donors. The genetic ancestry cluster associated with self-reported Caucasian donors included around four fifths of the 398 genotyped donors. The aim of the study was to test whether cataloging public T cell receptors could identify signatures of past pathogen exposure. The study used immunosequencing to profile the T cell repertoires of about 670 subjects and linked those repertoires to cytomegalovirus serostatus. Along with the approximately 700-subject first cohort, a separate validation cohort of 120 different subjects was used. To predict cytomegalovirus infection status, the study brought together high-throughput TCR immunosequencing, statistical association of individual TCRs with disease status, and machine learning. To study patterns of TCR occurrence, a later analysis re-analyzed previously published TCR beta repertoires from 500 to 850 donors and added high-resolution HLA genotyping. In the later analysis, no new phenotypic data were used to find candidate immune exposures; instead, reliance was placed on TCR beta sequences and their occurrence across donors. An earlier analysis of roughly 580 of the donors used high-throughput TCR beta sequencing to judge whether each TCR beta V gene segment behaved as functional or pseudogenic. Donor age, sex, ethnicity and CMV serostatus were collected together with the repertoire data. Genome-wide SNP genotypes for about three fifths of the roughly 700 donors were used in a later genetic analysis, which treated that subset as a discovery cohort. Every repertoire in the discovery cohort had been generated on one and the same sequencing platform. HLA typing covered class I and class II loci at four-digit resolution. The number of donors typed differed by locus, with about 629-630 for A, B, C, DRB1 and DQB1, 522 for DQA1, approximately 570 for DPA1, and some 450 for DPB1. Several DR-DQ haplotypes were treated as single units for association and clustering because of strong linkage in the cohort. Among about 390 genotyped donors of the cohort, an average of approximately 250,000 unique TCR beta nucleotide sequences were sequenced per donor, around 18% of them non-productive.

To prepare the library, the immunoSEQ multiplex PCR assay was applied. A mixture of 60 forward primers for TCR Vbeta segments and 13 reverse primers for TCR Jbeta segments was used in the multiplex PCR. The CDR3 region of rearranged TCR beta genes was amplified from genomic DNA by a multiplex PCR assay. The amplified TCR beta libraries were sequenced on the Illumina HiSeq System as 87-base-pair reads. Concerning the study's data processing: A later analysis tallied roughly 80 million unique TCR beta chains across the 610 or so repertoires, and about 10 million of those chains were shared by two or more donors. Raw reads were error-corrected and collapsed into unique sequences with a nearest-neighbor algorithm that merged closely related sequences to remove PCR and sequencing errors. To assign V, D and J gene segments, CDR3 sequences were aligned to IMGT reference sequences. Each retained sequence needed at least a six-nucleotide match to both a V gene segment and a J gene segment. Rearrangements were called productive when the CDR3 lacked stop codons and stayed in frame with V and J; all others were non-productive. CDR3 was defined according to IMGT convention as the region running from the second conserved V-encoded cysteine to the conserved J-encoded phenylalanine. In an earlier analysis of 500 to 650 of the donors, sequences lacking an unambiguous match to a single V gene segment were excluded. In an earlier analysis of some 590 of the donors, V segments were called functional above 56.7% productive rearrangements and were called segregating when the between-donor standard deviation exceeded 5%. A statistical classification framework was built for diagnosing cytomegalovirus status from the catalog of TCR beta chain sequences. V and J gene assignment, in a later analysis, came from comparing TCR nucleotide sequences with IMGT/GENE-DB human TR gene sequences. In a later analysis, CDR3 sequences and most-parsimonious VDJ recombination scenarios were assigned using the TCRdist pipeline. In a later analysis, each TCR beta chain was defined by its CDR3 amino acid sequence together with its V-gene family, and reads without a unique V-gene family were excluded. In a later analysis, approximately 590 highly shared, low-generation-probability nucleotide sequences were removed to address suspected cross-contamination and a sequencing artifact. For each public chain, a later analysis derived a clonal expansion index from normalized ranks of inferred template counts within each repertoire. In a later analysis, generation probabilities were computed using a VDJ recombination model fitted to out-of-frame rearrangements, and the results were checked against IGoR. In a later analysis, hypergeometric tests were used to score TCR-TCR, TCR-HLA and TCR-CMV co-occurrence, with a repertoire-size bias correction applied to TCR pairs. To estimate false discovery rates, a later analysis permuted the HLA or CMV assignments 20 times. In a later analysis, co-occurring TCRs were grouped using DBSCAN, with TCRdist sequence similarity added in when clustering inside HLA-allele-positive subsets. For co-occurrence clustering, repertoires with fewer than 30,000 or more than 120,000 public chains were excluded, along with 5 or 6 repertoires with anomalous nucleotide sharing. In TCRdb, the immuneACCESS table is reduced to in-frame sequences with V and J assigned. These tables do not hold every clone; where another copy was compared, an unresolved V gene accounts for under half, and the others remain unexplained. V and J calls and clone size are those listed in that table; D and trimming were worked out from the DNA. The sample table lists approximately 110,000 clones, 75% to 85% of them with a count of one. Roughly 3.5% of the sample rests with the top ten.

In total, roughly 710 healthy bone marrow donors made up the cohort. At the time of sampling, all cohort members were nominally healthy, though unrecorded immune exposures were likely present. The donor was CMV seronegative and belonged to the group of around 350 seronegative cohort members. Each donor provided a peripheral blood sample, and peripheral blood mononuclear cells were used for TCR beta sequencing. The Qiagen DNeasy Blood Extraction Kit was used to extract genomic DNA from the blood cell samples. Broad study findings and their caveats: Because some donors lacked HLA typing at each locus, the association tests relied only on the typed subset. A further reported finding was that TCR beta sequences accurately predicted the HLA-A and HLA-B alleles for most subjects in the first cohort. CMV serostatus was the only immune exposure information available for the cohort. Correlated functional status among segregating V segments might be attributable to linkage disequilibrium, but an unknown experimental factor could not be ruled out. A cluster of highly shared sequence variants was judged likely to be a technical artifact of the sequencing pipeline. In vitro tests confirmed that a few of the cytomegalovirus-associated TCR beta chains recognize cytomegalovirus antigens. Cytomegalovirus status was reported to be diagnosed by the classifier with high specificity and sensitivity in both the original and validation cohorts. In a later analysis, HLA-associated TCR beta chains showed more clonal expansion and lower generation probabilities than non-associated chains that were equally common. About 17 rarely observed V segments, including chromosome 9 orphons, were excluded from the earlier analysis of about 610 of the donors because counts were too low. According to a later analysis, parvovirus B19, influenza, CMV and Epstein-Barr virus appeared linked to several top co-occurrence clusters. Presence/absence analyses assumed roughly uniform sequencing depth across donors, an assumption that may not hold. Assigning TCR associations to individual alleles was difficult when HLA alleles, especially DR and DQ, strongly co-occurred. The 87-base-pair reads could not distinguish some IMGT-functional V segments, including TRBV6-2 and TRBV6-3, so those segments were excluded. The study listed 170 or so TCR beta chains as associated with cytomegalovirus. Most TCR sequences were seen in very few donors, while some public TCRs were found in many individuals. In a later genetic analysis, a missense DCLRE1C variant was associated with V-gene and J-gene trimming of TCR beta chains, and the association was replicated in an independent cohort. In this cohort, only TCR beta chains were sequenced, and detectable features were limited by the absence of alpha or paired-chain data. In an earlier analysis of some 540 of the donors, most TCR beta V segments appeared in productive rearrangements about 87% or about 30% of the time, broadly matching IMGT annotations. In a later genetic analysis, fewer N-insertions in productive TCRs were reported among donors in an Asian-associated ancestry cluster than the roughly 640-donor mean. In a later analysis, most CMV-associated TCR beta chains were found to appear HLA-restricted, with HLA associations seemingly driven largely by CMV exposure. The authors suggested that the approach could potentially be generalized to other disease states and immunological phenotypes. In a later analysis, the rate of TCR association differed among HLA loci, with DRB1 alleles having the most associated TCRs and HLA-C alleles having the fewest. At a false discovery rate of 0.05, a later analysis linked some 17,000 TCR beta sequences to specific HLA alleles.

Relative to germline, V is missing 4 bases and J is missing 0 bases, with 2 bases of the junction outside any gene match. From the cysteine up to the phenylalanine, the CDR3 has a length of 15 residues. Only the CDR3 part of the read is kept: 45 bases, read in frame from the first base. CDR1 and CDR2 are drawn from the germline V gene (reference sequence): LNHDA, SQIVND. About this clone: This clone's antigen is unknown. No base-level quality is on record; no much larger clone is a single base apart.

The receptor's source is a man aged 35-49 years in good health and CMV-seronegative. The chain uses TRBV19 and TRBJ2-1; 8 central nucleotides agree with TRBD2. The sample comprised PBMCs. Here the CDR3 is given as CASSSGGHSYNEQFF. The DNA is as follows: TGTGCCAGTAGTAGCGGGGGGCACTCCTACAATGAGCAGTTCTTC. Beyond the CDR3, the reference TRBV19 and TRBJ2-1 genes provide the residues; the full variable domain reads: DGGITQSPKYLFRKEGQNVTLSCEQNLNHDAMYWYRQDPGQGLRLIYYSQIVNDFQKGDIAEGYSVSREKKESFPLTVTSAQKNPTAFYLCASSSGGHSYNEQFFGPGTRLTVL.